This T cell receptor (beta chain) was captured in a study of OX40 agonist ivuxolimab in advanced cancers. For the study in its entirety: Ivuxolimab was an agonistic, fully human IgG2 monoclonal antibody directed against OX40 (CD134), a costimulatory receptor. Intravenous ivuxolimab was administered to patients every 2 weeks at six dose levels: 0.01, 0.1, 0.3, 1.5, 3 and 10 mg/kg. Of the roughly 51 patients in dose escalation, 19 had hepatocellular carcinoma, roughly 15 had melanoma, 9 had renal cell carcinoma and 9 had head and neck cancer. In the dose-escalation cohort, around four fifths of patients were male, and the mean age was roughly 60 years, with a range of about 23 to 80. Patients were allowed to have had prior anti-PD-1, anti-PD-L1 or anti-CTLA-4 therapy, and more than 35% of the dose-escalation patients had been treated with checkpoint inhibitors. Partial responses occurred in three dose-escalation patients, of whom one had hepatocellular carcinoma and two had cutaneous melanoma. Peripheral TCRbeta sequencing was intended to test whether TCR sequence diversity was altered and clonal T-cell expansion was caused by ivuxolimab. The paper describes the monotherapy dose-escalation part (N ≈ 52 patients) of the phase I trial of ivuxolimab. Study-wide findings and limitations: Clonal expansion of both CD4+ and CD8+ blood T cells was observed from baseline to week 6 at doses 0.1 to 3.0 mg/kg. Antigen specificity was not determined for the clonally expanded peripheral T cells. Partial responders in the 0.1-3.0 mg/kg groups had among the lowest normalized peripheral clonal expansion, especially among CD8+ T cells. After ivuxolimab, expanded clones were on average more numerous among CD8+ T cells than among CD4+ T cells. Low levels of normalized T-cell clonal expansion were also seen in some nonresponding patients.

The trial excluded patients who had a history of autoimmune disease or who were on systemic immunosuppression. Peripheral blood for TCR sequencing was collected from all dose cohorts at baseline, on cycle 4 day 1, and on cycle 7 day 1. The samples were drawn from a first-in-human, open-label, multicenter phase I dose-escalation trial of ivuxolimab. The trial enrolled adults with locally advanced or metastatic head and neck squamous cell, hepatocellular, melanoma or renal cell carcinoma. Before TCR sequencing, CD4+ T cells and CD8+ T cells were sorted from peripheral blood as separate populations. This clone is a singleton in its sample. Its antigen is still unknown. Base qualities were left out, and no much larger clone turns up one base away. Inclusive of the bounding cysteine and phenylalanine, the CDR3 is 14 residues long. The only DNA kept is the CDR3, 42 bases in frame from the first base. At the junction V is shortened by 2 bases and J by 0 bases, with 6 bases in between. For CDR1 and CDR2, the germline V gene lists KGHSH and LQKENI.

Genomic DNA was extracted from sorted cells for sequencing of the TCRbeta CDR3 region. TCRbeta CDR3 regions were sequenced using the immunoSEQ Assay. TCRdb took over this immuneACCESS table, retaining in-frame rearrangements with V and J assigned. Such tables are incomplete; in checked studies, under half of the missing clones stem from an unresolved V gene, and the remainder is unexplained. The sample records more than 65,000 clones, 65% to 80% of which are singletons. The ten most abundant clones make up around 2.3% of the sample. The sample consisted of CD4+ or CD8+ T cells sorted from blood, taken in a trial of the OX40 agonist ivuxolimab. This TCR was sampled from an adult with an advanced solid tumor such as melanoma, head and neck, liver or kidney cancer. In this chain, TRBV18 is recombined with TRBJ2-3; the D gene lacks a confident call. CDR3 loop: CASSPSYSTDTQYF. The nucleotides are TGTGCCAGCTCACCAAGTTACAGCACAGATACGCAGTATTTT.